Presented here are 16 T cell receptor beta chains from one specimen sequenced in a study of T cell repertoires in cytomegalovirus infection. Each CDR3 protein gets one entry after TCRdb re-called the reads with MiXCR. Of 450,000 to 650,000 distinct CDR3 sequences in the sample, around a quarter were seen once. The specimen was PBMCs. Receptor source: a human donor in good health (CMV status not recorded). Some clones in this sample may be carry-over from other donors' samples.

The chain combines TRBV19 with TRBJ1-1; no reliable D call. Germline-derived CDR1 and CDR2 are LNHDA and SQIVND (reference sequence). The ends were cut back, 5 bases at V and 2 bases at J, with 12 bases in the middle. This CDR3 region has 14 residues. The CDR3 DNA reads TGTGCCAGTAGTCCTCACACCGGTAACACTGAAGCTTTCTTT. It is translated as CASSPHTGNTEAFF. The entire variable domain, with the rest obtained from reference TRBV19 and TRBJ1-1, is as follows: DGGITQSPKYLFRKEGQNVTLSCEQNLNHDAMYWYRQDPGQGLRLIYYSQIVNDFQKGDIAEGYSVSREKKESFPLTVTSAQKNPTAFYLCASSPHTGNTEAFFGQGTRLTVV.

The table lists this clonotype with many counts. The chain is built from TRBV7-2 and TRBJ1-5, with TRBD1 as a possible D gene (5 bases). This CDR3 is 14 amino acids long. The V end lost 3 bases, the J end lost 5 bases, and 11 bases lay between the germline ends. Germline assignment: CDR1 SGHTA and CDR2 FQGNSA. CDR3 residues: CASSFGGIYQPQHF. The CDR3 DNA reads TGTGCCAGCAGCTTTGGGGGGATTTATCAGCCCCAGCATTTT.

This clonotype was counted many times. V usage is TRBV28 and J usage is TRBJ1-1; TRBD1 agrees at 12 bases. Per the germline V gene, CDR1 is MDHEN and CDR2 is SYDVKM. The CDR3 is 18 amino acids. V lost 4 bases, J lost 1 base, and 10 bases stayed unmatched. The DNA of the CDR3 is TGTGCCAGCAGTTCAACCGGGACAGGGGGCGCCTGGAACACTGAAGCTTTCTTT. As protein: CASSSTGTGGAWNTEAFF.

The V call is TRBV19, the J call TRBJ2-1; the D is unclear. Per germline, CDR1 LNHDA and CDR2 SQIVND (reference sequence). V lost 4 bases and J lost 9, with 13 bases in between. This CDR3 has 13 residues. CDR3 nucleotides: TGTGCCAGTAGTAGGGAACGAGTGGGTGAGCAGTTCTTC. Encoded protein: CASSRERVGEQFF.

This rearrangement joins TRBV19 to TRBJ2-2, with 9 nucleotides matching TRBD2. The V and J ends lost 5 bases and 5 bases, in that order; junction bases with no gene match: 6. CDR3 length equals 15 residues. The germline CDR1 and CDR2 sequences are LNHDA and SQIVND (reference sequence). CDR3 in DNA: TGTGCCAGTAGTCGAGCGGGAGGCGCTACCGGGGAGCTGTTTTTT. The encoded protein is CASSRAGGATGELFF.

This clonotype appeared many times. The V gene is TRBV6-1, the J gene TRBJ1-1; D gene unclear. The length of the CDR3 is 16 residues. Germline CDR1 reads MNHNS; CDR2 reads SASEGT. Trimming pared 1 base from V and 0 bases from J, leaving 12 bases between. The CDR3 here is CASSEVFGTMNTEAFF. CDR3 sequence (DNA): TGTGCCAGCAGTGAAGTGTTTGGAACCATGAACACTGAAGCTTTCTTT.

There are a few counts of this clonotype. The chain is built from TRBV28 and TRBJ2-1; 7 nucleotides align to TRBD2. Germline CDR1 MDHEN, CDR2 SYDVKM. Losses at the gene ends were 4 bases for V and 10 bases for J; bases not matched to a gene: 16. The CDR3 runs 16 residues. The CDR3 sequence is CASSSTSWTQGWEQFF. The CDR3 DNA is TGTGCCAGCAGTTCGACTAGCTGGACCCAGGGCTGGGAGCAGTTCTTC.

This chain uses TRBV28 with TRBJ2-1; no clear D gene. This CDR3 has 13 amino acids. The germline V gene encodes CDR1 MDHEN and CDR2 SYDVKM. Trimming shortened V by 2 bases and J by 8 bases, and 10 bases separated the two germline ends. In DNA form, the CDR3 reads TGTGCCAGCAGTTTAGGGCCTTTTGATGAGCAGTTCTTC. Its protein is CASSLGPFDEQFF.

This clonotype appeared a few times. The chain links TRBV29-1 to TRBJ1-6; no firm D call. The V end was cut by 2 bases, the J end by 7 bases, with 9 bases between. Germline assignment: CDR1 SQVTM and CDR2 ANQGSEA. This CDR3 region has 13 residues. CDR3 sequence (DNA): TGCAGCGTTGAACGGCAGCCGAATTCACCCCTCCACTTT. It translates to CSVERQPNSPLHF. Supplemented by reference TRBV29-1 and TRBJ1-6, the full variable domain reads SAVISQKPSRDICQRGTSLTIQCQVDSQVTMMFWYRQQPGQSLTLIATANQGSEATYESGFVIDKFPISRPNLTFSTLTVSNMSPEDSSIYLCSVERQPNSPLHFGNGTRLTVT.

This clonotype appeared a few times. The chain couples TRBV30 to TRBJ2-1; 7 positions match TRBD2. The CDR3 length is 13 residues. The J segment lost 12 bases and the V segment lost 4 bases, leaving 12 bases of the junction unmatched. CDR1 is GTSNPN, CDR2 SVGIG, per germline (reference sequence). The CDR3 is CAWTVPGGRGQFF. The CDR3 DNA reads TGTGCCTGGACGGTCCCCGGGGGGAGGGGGCAGTTCTTC.

The chain has TRBV20-1 and TRBJ1-2, with 9 bases fitting TRBD1. V gave up 3 bases and J gave up 12 bases; unmatched junction bases: 5. There are 11 residues in the CDR3. Germline V gene lookup returns CDR1 DFQATT and CDR2 SNEGSKA (reference sequence). CDR3 sequence reads: CSASRQGGDTF. The CDR3, as DNA: TGCAGTGCTAGTAGACAGGGGGGGGACACCTTC.

The chain joins TRBV7-2 to TRBJ1-6; D perhaps matches TRBD1 (5 bases). Deletions cut 4 bases from V and 7 bases from J, with 11 bases between. Looked up from germline, CDR1 is SGHTA and CDR2 is FQGNSA. The CDR3 extends over 14 amino acids. For the CDR3, the DNA is TGTGCCAGCAGCTCGTCAGGGATAAATTCACCCCTCCACTTT. It specifies CASSSSGINSPLHF.

This clonotype was seen repeatedly, ten times or more. The CDR3 sequence is CASSLAKLNYGYTF. DNA of the CDR3: TGTGCCAGCAGCTTAGCCAAACTGAACTATGGCTACACCTTC. V usage is TRBV7-9 and J usage is TRBJ1-2, with D unclear. The V end lost 0 bases, the J end lost 2 bases, and 7 bases lay between the germline ends. Germline V gene sequence: CDR1 SEHNR, CDR2 FQNEAQ (reference sequence). The CDR3 totals 14 residues.

The rearrangement links TRBV5-6 to TRBJ2-5; TRBD1 agrees at 10 bases. Germline V gives CDR1 SGHDT, CDR2 YYEEEE. V shed 3 bases and J 5 bases; nucleotides not matched to a gene: 7. This CDR3 has 15 amino acids. The CDR3 loop reads CASSSTATGGETQYF. CDR3 in DNA: TGTGCCAGCAGCTCAACAGCGACAGGGGGCGAGACCCAGTACTTC. Supplemented by reference TRBV5-6 and TRBJ2-5, the full variable domain reads DAGVTQSPTHLIKTRGQQVTLRCSPKSGHDTVSWYQQALGQGPQFIFQYYEEEERQRGNFPDRFSGHQFPNYSSELNVNALLLGDSALYLCASSSTATGGETQYFGPGTRLLVL.

The sample holds a few counts of this clonotype. The CDR3 spells CASKWTGSTDTQYF. DNA of the CDR3: TGTGCCAGCAAATGGACAGGGTCAACAGATACGCAGTATTTT. This chain uses TRBV6-1 with TRBJ2-3, with 8 bases identical to TRBD1. Trimming removed 7 bases from V and 3 bases from J; junction bases left unmatched: 6. Germline CDR1 reads MNHNS; CDR2 reads SASEGT. There are 14 residues in the CDR3.

This clonotype was observed once. V gene TRBV7-2 combines with J gene TRBJ2-5; D ambiguous. The CDR3 has 15 amino acids. Trimming shortened V by 1 base and J by 3 bases, and 12 bases separated the two germline ends. Germline V lookup: CDR1 SGHTA, CDR2 FQGNSA. CDR3 in amino acids: CASSLGSGPKETQYF. In nucleotides, the CDR3 is TGTGCCAGCAGCTTAGGGTCAGGCCCCAAAGAGACCCAGTACTTC.